Shown below are 17 T cell receptor beta chains from a single sample sequenced in a study of OX40 agonist ivuxolimab in advanced cancers. The data were produced by immunoSEQ multiplex PCR, yet TCRdb's version contains in-frame clones alone and is incomplete. This table holds about 70,000 clones, under 80% found once. The specimen was CD4+ or CD8+ T cells sorted from blood, collected in a trial of the OX40 agonist ivuxolimab. The receptor set was obtained from an adult with an advanced solid tumor such as melanoma, head and neck, liver or kidney cancer.

The J gene is TRBJ2-4, the V gene TRBV11-2; D ambiguous. The CDR3 runs 15 residues. CDR1 and CDR2 from the germline V gene are SGHAT and FQNNGV. The V and J ends lost 0 bases and 7 bases respectively, with 13 bases between them. CDR3 loop: CASSLEGLPPNIQYF. In nucleotides, the CDR3 is TGTGCCAGCAGCTTAGAAGGGCTCCCACCGAACATTCAGTACTTC.

This clone has only one observation. This rearrangement joins TRBV16 to TRBJ2-3; no definite D call. This CDR3 comprises 15 residues. Germline loops: CDR1 KGHSY, CDR2 FQNENV. V lost 2 bases, J lost 0 bases, and 9 bases lay in between. CDR3 DNA: TGTGCCAGCAGCCAAGAACGGATGAGCACAGATACGCAGTATTTT. Encoded protein: CASSQERMSTDTQYF.

The chain combines TRBV5-1 with TRBJ2-7; 8 nucleotides align to TRBD1. V lost 3 bases to trimming and J lost 0 bases; unmatched junction nucleotides: 5. The germline V gene encodes CDR1 SGHRS and CDR2 YFSETQ. This CDR3 region has 15 residues. In nucleotides, the CDR3 is TGCGCCAGCAGCTCCCCCGGACAGGGCTCCTACGAGCAGTACTTC. Its translation is CASSSPGQGSYEQYF.

This clone showed up just a few times. The rearrangement uses TRBV27 and TRBJ2-1, with 15 bases aligning to TRBD2. Trimming took 5 bases from V and 2 from J; bases not matched to a gene: 4. Germline V gene data show CDR1 as MNHEY and CDR2 as SMNVEV (reference sequence). The CDR3 length is 17 residues. CDR3 in amino acids: CASSPRTSGRAYNEQFF. The CDR3, as DNA: TGTGCCAGCAGTCCCCGGACTAGCGGGAGGGCCTACAATGAGCAGTTCTTC.

V usage is TRBV28 and J usage is TRBJ1-5, with D perhaps matching TRBD1 (5 bases). Per the germline V gene, CDR1 is MDHEN and CDR2 is SYDVKM. The V gene lost 7 bases and the J gene lost 6 bases, with 16 bases spanning the gap. CDR3 size: 14 residues. The DNA for the CDR3 is TGTGCCAGCACTCCCTTCATAAGGGGTCAGCCCCAGCATTTT. This encodes CASTPFIRGQPQHF.

This clone was detected only once. The J gene is TRBJ1-1, the V gene TRBV6-1; the D gene is possibly TRBD1 (5 bases). The CDR3 has 14 amino acids. In germline, CDR1 is MNHNS, CDR2 SASEGT. V lost 3 bases, J lost 5 bases, and 13 bases lay in between. CDR3 in DNA: TGTGCCAGCAGTGATCGTAGGGGCCAAACTGAAGCTTTCTTT. Translating gives CASSDRRGQTEAFF.

The V gene is TRBV29-1, the J gene TRBJ2-6; D perhaps matches TRBD2 (5 bases). This CDR3 is built from 13 residues. Germline CDR1 reads SQVTM; CDR2 reads ANQGSEA. V was cut by 4 bases and J by 2 bases, with 6 bases left in between. CDR3: CSVAGTGANVLTF. In DNA, the CDR3 is TGCAGCGTTGCGGGAACTGGGGCCAACGTCCTGACTTTC.

J is TRBJ2-2 and V is TRBV5-1; D is possibly TRBD2 (5 bases). Germline-derived CDR1 and CDR2 are SGHRS and YFSETQ. CDR3 length: 15 amino acids. Trimming removed 0 bases at V and 4 bases at J, with 10 bases between. CDR3 region: CASSLAQEVTGELFF. CDR3 DNA sequence: TGCGCCAGCAGCTTGGCGCAGGAGGTCACCGGGGAGCTGTTTTTT. Supplemented by reference TRBV5-1 and TRBJ2-2, the full variable domain reads KAGVTQTPRYLIKTRGQQVTLSCSPISGHRSVSWYQQTPGQGLQFLFEYFSETQRNKGNFPGRFSGRQFSNSRSEMNVSTLELGDSALYLCASSLAQEVTGELFFGEGSRLTVL.

V usage is TRBV5-1 and J usage is TRBJ1-2; D unclear. CDR3 length equals 12 residues. Germline lookup yields CDR1 SGHRS and CDR2 YFSETQ. Between the trimmed V and J ends, which lost 0 bases and 5 bases, there was a span of 5 bases. CDR3 bases: TGCGCCAGCAGCTTGGATCGGTATGGCTACACCTTC. Protein sequence: CASSLDRYGYTF.

This rearrangement joins TRBV28 to TRBJ2-3, with D uncertain. Trimming removed 6 bases at V and 8 bases at J, with 9 bases between. CDR1 and CDR2 (germline): MDHEN, SYDVKM. The CDR3 runs 11 residues. The chain's CDR3 is CASSSTFTQYF. In DNA form, the CDR3 reads TGTGCCAGCAGCTCGACTTTTACGCAGTATTTT.

This clone was observed a few times. The chain uses TRBV4-2 and TRBJ2-3; 9 nucleotides agree with TRBD2. The CDR3 covers 17 residues. J lost 0 bases, V lost 6 bases, and 10 bases had no gene match. Germline V gene sequence: CDR1 LGHNA, CDR2 YNFKEQ. CDR3 nucleotides: TGTGCCAGCAGGAGAGGTAGCGGGGGTTCTAGCACAGATACGCAGTATTTT. This gives the protein CASRRGSGGSSTDTQYF.

The chain employs TRBV5-4 and TRBJ2-5; tentatively, D is TRBD1 or TRBD2 (5 bases each). V was cut by 2 bases and J by 5 bases, with 10 bases left in between. This CDR3 is 13 amino acids long. From germline, CDR1 is SGHNT and CDR2 YYREEE (reference sequence). In DNA, the CDR3 is TGTGCCAGCAGCTTCCCCGGGACGGAGACCCAGTACTTC. Its protein product is CASSFPGTETQYF.

The rearrangement uses TRBV5-1 and TRBJ1-6, with D perhaps TRBD1 (6 bases). This CDR3 has 18 amino acids. The germline CDR1 and CDR2 sequences are SGHRS and YFSETQ. V gave up 1 base and J gave up 9 bases, with 23 bases separating them. The CDR3 spells CASSLQFGTGQRISPLHF. The CDR3 region has the DNA TGCGCCAGCAGCTTGCAATTCGGCACTGGACAGAGAATTTCACCCCTCCACTTT.

The V and J genes are TRBV28 and TRBJ1-2; D ambiguous. CDR1 and CDR2 from the germline V gene are MDHEN and SYDVKM. CDR3 length: 13 amino acids. V was trimmed by 8 bases and J by 4 bases, leaving 14 bases between them. CDR3 sequence (DNA): TGTGCCAGCTTCCCCACCAAACCCTATGGCTACACCTTC. The encoded protein is CASFPTKPYGYTF.

The chain is built from TRBV11-2 and TRBJ2-7; unclear D gene. The CDR3 length is 12 residues. V was trimmed by 5 bases and J by 0 bases, leaving 5 bases between them. Germline CDR1 is SGHAT and CDR2 is FQNNGV. The CDR3 nucleotides read TGTGCCAGCAGCCCTAGCTCCTACGAGCAGTACTTC. As protein: CASSPSSYEQYF. Together with reference TRBV11-2 and TRBJ2-7, the CDR3 gives the full variable domain: EAGVAQSPRYKIIEKRQSVAFWCNPISGHATLYWYQQILGQGPKLLIQFQNNGVVDDSQLPKDRFSAERLKGVDSTLKIQPAKLEDSAVYLCASSPSSYEQYFGPGTRLTVT.

The sample holds one count of this clone. The chain recombines TRBV6-5 with TRBJ2-5; 8 positions agree with TRBD1. This CDR3 has 14 amino acids. Trimming removed 10 bases from V and 2 bases from J; junction bases left unmatched: 9. CDR1 and CDR2 from the germline V gene are MNHEY and SVGAGI. The CDR3 DNA reads as TGTGCCATCAATCCGGGACAGGATCAAGAGACCCAGTACTTC. This translates into CAINPGQDQETQYF.

The CDR3 reads CASSPRTRDSYQETQYF. The CDR3 DNA sequence: TGTGCCAGCAGCCCCCGAACCCGGGACAGCTACCAAGAGACCCAGTACTTC. This chain links TRBV7-2 with TRBJ2-5; 7 bases are shared with TRBD1. The CDR3 contains 17 residues. The germline CDR1 and CDR2 sequences are SGHTA and FQGNSA. V gave up 5 bases and J gave up 0 bases; unmatched junction bases: 12.